This T cell receptor (beta chain) derives from a study of shared clonotypes between healthy human individuals. Study-wide findings and caveats: Between four donors, naive CD4 clonotypes were shared at a level of about 5%. Naive subsets typically showed greater estimated richness than memory subsets. Sequencing depth was expected to influence donor clonotype sharing.

The deep-level immunoSEQ assay was used. TCRdb's copy holds only in-frame clones and misses some; the assay was immunoSEQ multiplex PCR. The data contain 1,100,000 or so clones, around 78% of them seen just once; the ten biggest clones take up about 0.52%. Concerning this clone itself: Its antigen is not known.

This CDR3 has 13 residues. V lost 6 bases to trimming and J lost 10 bases, with 19 bases between them. Germline lookup yields CDR1 SGHKS and CDR2 YYEKEE (reference sequence). The receptor comes from a young man in good health. Some clones in this sample may be carry-over from other donors' samples. The chain is built from TRBV5-5 and TRBJ1-1; the D is unclear. The sample taken for sequencing was memory CD4+ T cells from PBMCs. Regarding subset: CD45RA-negative fraction. The CDR3 DNA reads TGTGCCAGCACCCAAGACGTCGGGGTACGAGCTTTCTTT. This encodes CASTQDVGVRAFF.